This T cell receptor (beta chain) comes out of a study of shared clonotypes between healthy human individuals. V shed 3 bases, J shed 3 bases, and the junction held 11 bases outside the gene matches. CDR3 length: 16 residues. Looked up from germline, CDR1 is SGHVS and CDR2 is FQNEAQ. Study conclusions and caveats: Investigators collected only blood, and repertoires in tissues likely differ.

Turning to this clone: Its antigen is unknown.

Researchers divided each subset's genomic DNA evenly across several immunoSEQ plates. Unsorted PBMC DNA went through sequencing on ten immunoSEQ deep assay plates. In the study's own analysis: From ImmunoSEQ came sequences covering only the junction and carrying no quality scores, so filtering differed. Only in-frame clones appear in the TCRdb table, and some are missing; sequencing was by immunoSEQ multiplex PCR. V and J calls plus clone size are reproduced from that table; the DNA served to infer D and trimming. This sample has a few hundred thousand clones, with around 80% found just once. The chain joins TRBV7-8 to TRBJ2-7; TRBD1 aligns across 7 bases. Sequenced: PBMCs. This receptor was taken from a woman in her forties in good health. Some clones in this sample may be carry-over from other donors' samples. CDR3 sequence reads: CASSLPWDRTDYEQYF. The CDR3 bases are TGTGCCAGCAGCTTGCCTTGGGACAGAACTGACTACGAGCAGTACTTC.